These 24 T cell receptor beta chains were all obtained from the same sample, sequenced in a study of shared clonotypes between healthy human individuals. Profiled with immunoSEQ multiplex PCR; TCRdb holds only in-frame clones, not every one. The table records 500,000 or so clones, more than 95% of them present only once. The specimen was naive CD4+ T cells sorted from blood. Subset denoted: CD45RA+ positively selected. These TCRs come from a woman between 25 and 40 years old in good health.

The chain has TRBV29-1 and TRBJ2-1, with D tentatively TRBD1 (5 bases). With 4 bases removed from V and 6 bases from J, the gap between germline ends came to 16 bases. The germline V gene encodes CDR1 SQVTM and CDR2 ANQGSEA. The CDR3 loop spans 14 amino acids. The CDR3 nucleotides read TGCAGCGTTGCTTGGGGCAGGGATCTCAATGAGCAGTTCTTC. The encoded protein is CSVAWGRDLNEQFF.

This rearrangement joins TRBV10-3 to TRBJ2-7; D ambiguous. V lost 4 bases and J 0 bases, leaving 16 bases between the germline ends. The CDR3 contains 16 residues. Per the germline V gene, CDR1 is ENHRY and CDR2 is SYGVKD. The CDR3 spells CAISAVSSAASYEQYF. As DNA, the CDR3 is TGTGCCATCAGTGCCGTATCATCGGCGGCCTCCTACGAGCAGTACTTC.

The V gene is TRBV15, the J gene TRBJ1-2; maybe TRBD1 (6 bases). V lost 0 bases and J 4 bases, leaving 12 bases between the germline ends. The CDR3 sequence is 15 residues long. The germline V gene encodes CDR1 LNHNV and CDR2 YYDKDF (reference sequence). CDR3 coding DNA: TGTGCCACCAGCAGAGATCCGGGACACCGCTATGGCTACACCTTC. Amino acids: CATSRDPGHRYGYTF.

The chain is built from TRBV5-1 and TRBJ1-4; the D gene is possibly TRBD1 (5 bases). Germline V lookup: CDR1 SGHRS, CDR2 YFSETQ. With 0 bases removed from V and 7 bases from J, the gap between germline ends came to 19 bases. The CDR3 contains 17 residues. The CDR3 sequence: CASSLVQGPGGGEKLFF. CDR3 nucleotides: TGCGCCAGCAGCTTGGTCCAAGGCCCTGGGGGTGGTGAAAAACTGTTTTTT.

V is TRBV5-1 and J is TRBJ2-1, with 9 bases that match TRBD1. V gave up 6 bases and J gave up 7 bases; unmatched junction bases: 14. Germline V lookup: CDR1 SGHRS, CDR2 YFSETQ. The CDR3 loop spans 16 amino acids. In nucleotides, the CDR3 is TGCGCCAGCACCAACAACCGGGGACAGGGTAAGAATGAGCAGTTCTTC. Translation: CASTNNRGQGKNEQFF.

This chain joins TRBV28 and TRBJ2-7; 10 nucleotides align to TRBD2. CDR1 and CDR2 from the germline V gene are MDHEN and SYDVKM. Losses at the gene ends were 5 bases for V and 3 bases for J; bases not matched to a gene: 10. The CDR3 has 16 residues. The CDR3 DNA follows: TGTGCCAGCAGTCTAGGGACTAGCGCGGATATCTACGAGCAGTACTTC. Its translation: CASSLGTSADIYEQYF. Drawing the rest from reference TRBV28 and TRBJ2-7, the complete variable domain is DVKVTQSSRYLVKRTGEKVFLECVQDMDHENMFWYRQDPGLGLRLIYFSYDVKMKEKGDIPEGYSVSREKKERFSLILESASTNQTSMYLCASSLGTSADIYEQYFGPGTRLTVT.

The chain links TRBV29-1 to TRBJ2-1; D not certain. Per germline, CDR1 SQVTM and CDR2 ANQGSEA. The length of the CDR3 is 12 residues. The germline V and J ends were trimmed by 6 bases and 3 bases, with 9 bases remaining between them. The CDR3 coding sequence is TGCAGCGTCAGAGTGGACTACAATGAGCAGTTCTTC. Translated: CSVRVDYNEQFF.

This chain links TRBV7-2 with TRBJ2-1; D remains ambiguous. The CDR3 consists of 15 residues. CDR1 SGHTA and CDR2 FQGNSA come from the germline V gene. V gave up 8 bases and J gave up 0 bases, with 14 bases separating them. The CDR3 sequence: CASLNSPISYNEQFF. The CDR3 coding sequence is TGTGCCAGCCTGAACAGTCCAATCTCCTACAATGAGCAGTTCTTC.

The chain recombines TRBV6-5 with TRBJ1-5; D is perhaps TRBD1 (5 bases). In germline, CDR1 is MNHEY, CDR2 SVGAGI. The CDR3 extends over 15 amino acids. Trimming took 6 bases from V and 0 from J, leaving 12 bases between them. The CDR3 here is CASSKGRHSNQPQHF. CDR3 in DNA: TGTGCCAGCAGCAAGGGACGGCATAGCAATCAGCCCCAGCATTTT.

The gene calls are TRBV4-1 and TRBJ2-1, with 7 bases matching TRBD2. The V segment lost 1 base and the J segment 0 bases; nucleotides outside the gene matches: 6. Germline V gives CDR1 MGHRA, CDR2 YSYEKL. The CDR3 consists of 17 residues. As DNA, the CDR3 is TGCGCCAGCAGCCAAGGACTAGCAAGCCGCTCCTACAATGAGCAGTTCTTC. As protein: CASSQGLASRSYNEQFF.

This clone was seen once. This chain connects TRBV4-1 to TRBJ2-7; the D is unclear. CDR1 and CDR2 from the germline V gene are MGHRA and YSYEKL. The CDR3 has 14 amino acids. Trimming removed 3 bases from V and 3 bases from J, with 12 bases in between. The CDR3 loop is CASSHDSRHYEQYF. The CDR3, as DNA: TGCGCCAGCAGCCATGATTCGCGGCACTACGAGCAGTACTTC.

This clone was seen only once. The V gene is TRBV5-1, the J gene TRBJ2-7; D may be TRBD1 or TRBD2 (5 bases each). Trimming took off 0 bases at V and 2 bases at J, with 12 bases between the two ends. This CDR3 spans 15 amino acids. Germline V lookup: CDR1 SGHRS, CDR2 YFSETQ. The CDR3 DNA is TGCGCCAGCAGCTTGGTAGACAGAGGGCCCTACGAGCAGTACTTC. Its protein product is CASSLVDRGPYEQYF.

Points on this clone: One end of the junction fails to match germline, which may point to a read error. The chain has TRBV5-4 and TRBJ2-1; 9 bases agree with TRBD2. Germline assignment: CDR1 SGHNT and CDR2 YYREEE (reference sequence). The CDR3 spans 12 residues. DNA of the CDR3: TGTGCCAGCAGCTTCGAGACTAGCGGCATAATCTTC. Encoded protein: CASSFETSGIIF.

The rearrangement joins TRBV27 to TRBJ2-7; perhaps TRBD1 as D (6 bases). Germline V gene sequence: CDR1 MNHEY, CDR2 SMNVEV (reference sequence). Deletions cut 0 bases from V and 0 bases from J, with 9 bases between. This CDR3 has 15 amino acids. DNA for the CDR3: TGTGCCAGCAGTTTATCGGGCAGGGGCTCCTACGAGCAGTACTTC. Protein product: CASSLSGRGSYEQYF.

This rearrangement joins TRBV27 to TRBJ2-7; 9 bases match TRBD1. The CDR3 extends over 15 amino acids. V lost 3 bases, J lost 6 bases, and 9 bases stayed unmatched. The germline V gene encodes CDR1 MNHEY and CDR2 SMNVEV (reference sequence). The CDR3 DNA reads TGTGCCAGCAGTTTCATCCGGGACAGGGTGAGCGAGCAGTACTTC. Its translation: CASSFIRDRVSEQYF.

V gene TRBV18 combines with J gene TRBJ2-1; 7 nucleotides agree with TRBD2. The V gene's germline CDR1 is KGHSH and CDR2 LQKENI. The CDR3 loop spans 14 amino acids. V lost 6 bases, J lost 5 bases, and 7 bases stayed unmatched. The CDR3 bases are TGTGCCAGCTCCCGTAGTGGGACTAACAATGAGCAGTTCTTC. This codes for CASSRSGTNNEQFF.

The genes are TRBV5-1 and TRBJ2-3, with 13 bases aligning to TRBD2. Unmatched junction bases numbered 12, after V lost 4 bases and J lost 1 base. CDR3 length equals 19 residues. Germline loops: CDR1 SGHRS, CDR2 YFSETQ. CDR3 amino acids: CASSPGLAGVPRGTDTQYF. DNA for the CDR3: TGCGCCAGCAGCCCAGGACTAGCGGGAGTCCCAAGGGGCACAGATACGCAGTATTTT.

The CDR3 protein is CASSEPPGGTGYTF. The CDR3 DNA reads TGTGCCAGCAGTGAACCCCCCGGGGGAACGGGCTACACCTTC. The chain carries TRBV6-1 and TRBJ1-2; D is perhaps TRBD1 (5 bases). V was shortened by 2 bases and J by 8 bases, with 15 bases between the two germline ends. CDR1 is MNHNS and CDR2 is SASEGT in the germline V gene. This CDR3 is 14 amino acids long.

The V and J genes are TRBV19 and TRBJ1-2; D gene uncertain. Germline V gives CDR1 LNHDA, CDR2 SQIVND (reference sequence). This CDR3 has 14 residues. Trimming left V 6 bases short and J 0 bases short, with 11 bases between. DNA for the CDR3: TGTGCCAGTAGGGAGGGCAGTTCTAACTATGGCTACACCTTC. Protein: CASREGSSNYGYTF.

The chain recombines TRBV18 with TRBJ2-1, with 9 positions matching TRBD2. Germline V lookup: CDR1 KGHSH, CDR2 LQKENI. J gave up 5 bases and V 2 bases, and 10 bases lay outside the gene matches. The CDR3 runs 17 residues. CDR3: CASSPTRQSGRNNEQFF. CDR3 DNA sequence: TGTGCCAGCTCACCAACTAGACAGAGCGGGAGGAACAATGAGCAGTTCTTC.

This rearrangement joins TRBV6-5 to TRBJ2-3; maybe TRBD1 (6 bases). Germline V gene lookup returns CDR1 MNHEY and CDR2 SVGAGI. V was trimmed by 2 bases and J by 2 bases, leaving 8 bases between them. This CDR3 spans 14 amino acids. In nucleotides, the CDR3 is TGTGCCAGCAGTTACGGGGGCCCCACAGATACGCAGTATTTT. Its translation is CASSYGGPTDTQYF.

The rearrangement uses TRBV10-3 and TRBJ1-2, with D perhaps matching TRBD1 (6 bases). V lost 0 bases and J lost 5, with 10 bases in between. Germline V CDR1 and CDR2: ENHRY, SYGVKD. The CDR3 loop spans 14 amino acids. The CDR3 spells CAISESKGGYGYTF. DNA of the CDR3: TGTGCCATCAGTGAGTCTAAAGGGGGGTATGGCTACACCTTC.

This sequence joins TRBV27 and TRBJ1-1, with 7 bases lining up with TRBD1. This CDR3 comprises 15 residues. Trimming cost V 10 bases and J 5 bases; bases outside gene matches: 16. The germline CDR1 and CDR2 sequences are MNHEY and SMNVEV (reference sequence). The CDR3: CATPLVKRGQTEAFF. The CDR3 DNA is TGTGCCACCCCATTGGTTAAAAGGGGGCAAACTGAAGCTTTCTTT.

V and J are TRBV4-1 and TRBJ1-6; TRBD1 matches 7 bases. The CDR3 is 19 residues long. Germline CDR1 MGHRA, CDR2 YSYEKL. V shed 2 bases and J 7 bases; nucleotides not matched to a gene: 17. This CDR3 reads CASSQSRINRGLGNSPLHF. The CDR3 nucleotides read TGCGCCAGCAGCCAATCCAGAATCAACAGGGGATTGGGAAATTCACCCCTCCACTTT.